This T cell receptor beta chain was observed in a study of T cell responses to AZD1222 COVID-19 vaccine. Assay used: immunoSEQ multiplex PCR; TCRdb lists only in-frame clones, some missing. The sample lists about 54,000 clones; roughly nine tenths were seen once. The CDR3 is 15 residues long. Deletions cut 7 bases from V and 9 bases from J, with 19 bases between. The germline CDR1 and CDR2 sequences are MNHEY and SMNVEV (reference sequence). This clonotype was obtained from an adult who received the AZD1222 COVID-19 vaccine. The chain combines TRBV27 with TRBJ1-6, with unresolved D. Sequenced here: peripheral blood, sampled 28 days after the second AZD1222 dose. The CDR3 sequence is CASTPTKDLGSPLHF. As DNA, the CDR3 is TGTGCCAGCACCCCTACAAAGGATTTAGGTTCACCCCTCCACTTT.